These T cell receptor beta chains were read from a single sample in a study of cytomegalovirus exposure and HLA in healthy donors. The data were produced by immunoSEQ multiplex PCR, yet TCRdb's version contains in-frame clones alone and is incomplete. The table has 150,000 to 200,000 clones, approximately 81% seen once. Sequencing was performed on PBMCs. These TCRs come from a woman aged 45-65 years in good health and CMV-seronegative. CDR3s include the opening cysteine and the closing phenylalanine or tryptophan. D genes are given only for firm matches. Some rows mark clone size as missing; the rest say once, few, many or name a class of expanded clone.

abundance: once; j_gene: TRBJ2-7; v_gene: TRBV6-7; d_gene: -; CDR3aa: CASSYEIGHLPTYEQYF; CDR3nt: TGTGCCAGCAGTTACGAAATAGGACACCTACCAACCTACGAGCAGTACTTC
abundance: -; j_gene: TRBJ2-7; v_gene: TRBV28; d_gene: -; CDR3aa: CASSLQGYEQYF; CDR3nt: TGTGCCAGCAGTTTGCAGGGATACGAGCAGTACTTC
abundance: -; j_gene: TRBJ2-2; v_gene: TRBV7-2; d_gene: TRBD2; CDR3aa: CASSSGLAGVGELFF; CDR3nt: TGTGCCAGCAGCTCGGGACTAGCGGGAGTCGGGGAGCTGTTTTTT
abundance: -; j_gene: TRBJ2-5; v_gene: TRBV5-1; d_gene: -; CDR3aa: CASSPGQRRETQYF; CDR3nt: TGCGCCAGCTCCCCCGGGCAAAGGAGGGAGACCCAGTACTTC
abundance: -; j_gene: TRBJ2-4; v_gene: TRBV10-2; d_gene: TRBD1; CDR3aa: CASSDPFGQGVDAKNIQYF; CDR3nt: TGCGCCAGCAGTGACCCCTTCGGACAGGGGGTTGATGCCAAAAACATTCAGTACTTC
abundance: -; j_gene: TRBJ1-5; v_gene: TRBV19; d_gene: TRBD1; CDR3aa: CASTQDRIGGQPQHF; CDR3nt: TGTGCCAGTACCCAGGACAGGATAGGAGGGCAGCCCCAGCATTTT
abundance: -; j_gene: TRBJ1-5; v_gene: TRBV6-1; d_gene: -; CDR3aa: CASSAEDTNQPQHF; CDR3nt: TGTGCCAGCAGTGCCGAGGACACTAATCAGCCCCAGCATTTT
abundance: -; j_gene: TRBJ1-2; v_gene: TRBV7-9; d_gene: TRBD1; CDR3aa: CASSPADRVPFDGYTF; CDR3nt: TGTGCCAGCAGCCCCGCGGACAGGGTCCCTTTTGATGGCTACACCTTC
abundance: -; j_gene: TRBJ2-1; v_gene: TRBV19; d_gene: TRBD2; CDR3aa: CASRLAGDNEQFF; CDR3nt: TGTGCCAGCAGACTAGCGGGAGACAATGAGCAGTTCTTC
abundance: few; j_gene: TRBJ1-6; v_gene: TRBV25-1; d_gene: -; CDR3aa: CASSLRTANSPLHF; CDR3nt: TGTGCCAGCAGTCTCAGGACAGCGAATTCACCCCTCCACTTT
abundance: once; j_gene: TRBJ2-1; v_gene: TRBV4-3; d_gene: TRBD1; CDR3aa: CASSPTGTGVYEQFF; CDR3nt: TGCGCCAGCAGCCCAACCGGGACAGGGGTATATGAGCAGTTCTTC
abundance: -; j_gene: TRBJ1-3; v_gene: TRBV18; d_gene: -; CDR3aa: CASSPRSVSSGNTIYF; CDR3nt: TGTGCCAGCTCACCACGCTCTGTCAGCTCTGGAAACACCATATATTTT
abundance: -; j_gene: TRBJ2-3; v_gene: TRBV7-8; d_gene: TRBD2; CDR3aa: CASSPTSGASTDTQYF; CDR3nt: TGTGCCAGCAGCCCAACTAGCGGGGCTAGCACAGATACGCAGTATTTT
abundance: -; j_gene: TRBJ2-1; v_gene: TRBV29-1; d_gene: TRBD1; CDR3aa: CSVTPGQVSNEQFF; CDR3nt: TGCAGCGTTACACCGGGACAGGTCTCAAATGAGCAGTTCTTC
abundance: few; j_gene: TRBJ1-2; v_gene: TRBV9; d_gene: -; CDR3aa: CASSVAADFYGYTF; CDR3nt: TGTGCCAGCAGCGTAGCGGCAGACTTCTATGGCTACACCTTC
abundance: -; j_gene: TRBJ2-7; v_gene: TRBV4-2; d_gene: -; CDR3aa: CASSPLQGSYYEQYF; CDR3nt: TGTGCCAGCAGCCCGTTACAGGGATCTTACTACGAGCAGTACTTC
abundance: -; j_gene: TRBJ2-7; v_gene: TRBV27; d_gene: -; CDR3aa: CASRRDFQSYEQYF; CDR3nt: TGTGCCAGCCGCCGGGACTTTCAATCCTACGAGCAGTACTTC
abundance: -; j_gene: TRBJ2-5; v_gene: TRBV28; d_gene: TRBD1; CDR3aa: CASSAATGGQETQYF; CDR3nt: TGTGCCAGCAGCGCCGCGACAGGGGGCCAAGAGACCCAGTACTTC
abundance: few; j_gene: TRBJ2-3; v_gene: TRBV9; d_gene: TRBD2; CDR3aa: CASSERTSGVDTQYF; CDR3nt: TGTGCCAGCAGCGAACGGACTAGCGGGGTGGATACGCAGTATTTT